The 20 T cell receptor beta chains presented below share a single source sample, sequenced in a study of blood T cell repertoires in COVID-19. Method: immunoSEQ multiplex PCR; TCRdb's copy keeps in-frame clones and lacks some. The sample lists roughly 250,000 clones; about 90% were seen once. The sequencing sample was made of peripheral blood. The receptors here all came from a woman in her forties or fifties with acute or convalescent COVID-19.

Only one count was recorded for this clone. The chain combines TRBV9 with TRBJ2-5, with D tentatively TRBD2 (5 bases). CDR1 is SGDLS, CDR2 YYNGEE, per germline. The CDR3 runs 14 residues. V lost 1 base to trimming and J lost 3 bases, with 10 bases between them. The CDR3 nucleotides read TGTGCCAGCAGCGTAACGGGGTTTGAAGAGACCCAGTACTTC. It encodes CASSVTGFEETQYF.

Concerning this clone: A much larger clone differs by one base, so this may be a read error. V usage is TRBV4-1 and J usage is TRBJ1-2, with 7 bases fitting TRBD1. Losses at the gene ends were 1 base for V and 3 bases for J; bases not matched to a gene: 8. Per the germline V gene, CDR1 is MGHRA and CDR2 is YSYEKL. The CDR3 is 16 amino acids. For the CDR3, the DNA is TGCGCCAGCAGCCAAGGGAGGGGGCAGCGGGACTATGGCTACACCTTC. Translation gives CASSQGRGQRDYGYTF.

This sequence joins TRBV28 and TRBJ2-7, with 8 bases aligning to TRBD1. The junction had 14 bases not matched to a gene; V was cut back by 5 bases and J by 5 bases. This CDR3 is 16 amino acids long. Germline V gene sequence: CDR1 MDHEN, CDR2 SYDVKM. CDR3 nucleotide sequence: TGTGCCAGCAGTGGACGGACAGGGAGACGGGGCCACGAGCAGTACTTC. Translated: CASSGRTGRRGHEQYF.

V is TRBV28 and J is TRBJ1-3, with no clear D. V lost 2 bases and J 0 bases, leaving 8 bases between the germline ends. The CDR3 contains 15 residues. Germline V CDR1 and CDR2: MDHEN, SYDVKM. For the CDR3, the DNA is TGTGCCAGCAGTTTAGGGCCGAACTCTGGAAACACCATATATTTT. It is translated as CASSLGPNSGNTIYF.

This chain connects TRBV24-1 to TRBJ1-5, with TRBD1 matching 10 bases. CDR1 is KGHDR, CDR2 SFDVKD, per germline. Trimming took 3 bases from V and 4 from J; bases not matched to a gene: 5. The CDR3 sequence is 16 residues long. CDR3 in DNA: TGTGCCACCAGTGATATCGACAGGGGGCCAAATCAGCCCCAGCATTTT. Its protein is CATSDIDRGPNQPQHF.

The V and J genes are TRBV5-1 and TRBJ2-5; TRBD2 matches at 9 bases. The V gene end was trimmed by 0 bases and the J gene end by 1 base; junction bases not matched to a gene: 4. Germline V gene data show CDR1 as SGHRS and CDR2 as YFSETQ. The CDR3 covers 16 residues. Written as DNA, the CDR3 is TGCGCCAGCAGCTTGGTCCCAGCGGGAGGCCAAGAGACCCAGTACTTC. The encoded protein is CASSLVPAGGQETQYF.

The V call is TRBV6-2 or TRBV6-3, the J call TRBJ2-7; unclear D gene. Germline assignment: CDR1 MNHEY and CDR2 SVGEGT. V lost 6 bases to trimming and J lost 4 bases, with 10 bases between them. The CDR3 runs 12 residues. CDR3 loop: CASSRDNYEQYF. The DNA for the CDR3 is TGTGCCAGCAGCCGAGACAATTACGAGCAGTACTTC.

The V gene is TRBV4-2, the J gene TRBJ1-4, with TRBD1 as a possible D gene (6 bases). Germline loops: CDR1 LGHNA, CDR2 YNFKEQ. Between the trimmed V and J ends, which lost 4 bases and 2 bases, there was a span of 20 bases. CDR3 size: 18 residues. DNA for the CDR3: TGTGCCAGCAGCCCCATTCCCAAACGACAGGACACTAATGAAAAACTGTTTTTT. This gives the protein CASSPIPKRQDTNEKLFF.

A single count supports this clone. This rearrangement joins TRBV7-2 to TRBJ1-2, with 8 bases matching TRBD1. Losses at the gene ends were 0 bases for V and 5 bases for J; bases not matched to a gene: 8. Germline V CDR1 and CDR2: SGHTA, FQGNSA. CDR3 size: 16 residues. This chain's CDR3 is CASSLAGQGVGYGYTF. CDR3 in DNA: TGTGCCAGCAGCTTAGCAGGACAGGGAGTCGGTTATGGCTACACCTTC.

This clone has just one count. The V call is TRBV7-2, the J call TRBJ2-1, with no clear D. CDR3 length: 13 residues. V was pared by 4 bases and J by 4 bases, with 8 bases between. The V gene's germline CDR1 is SGHTA and CDR2 FQGNSA. The CDR3 sequence is CASSSPVYNEQFF. CDR3 DNA sequence: TGTGCCAGCAGCTCCCCGGTATACAATGAGCAGTTCTTC.

The chain uses TRBV6-2 or TRBV6-3 and TRBJ2-1; D ambiguous. Germline CDR1 MNHEY, CDR2 SVGEGT. The CDR3 spans 13 residues. Trimming removed 4 bases at V and 8 bases at J, with 12 bases between. The CDR3 DNA follows: TGTGCCAGCAGTTGGCCGATGAGCGATGAGCAGTTCTTC. Translation: CASSWPMSDEQFF.

The rearrangement links TRBV28 to TRBJ2-5; the D gene is possibly TRBD2 (6 bases). V was clipped by 7 bases and J by 0 bases, with 15 bases between them. CDR1 is MDHEN and CDR2 is SYDVKM in the germline V gene. The CDR3 covers 15 residues. The CDR3 region is CASIPGGRYQETQYF. CDR3 DNA: TGTGCCAGCATCCCCGGTGGGAGGTACCAAGAGACCCAGTACTTC.

CDR3 sequence reads: CATSGTSGSGSNEQFF. The CDR3 DNA reads as TGTGCCACCAGTGGGACTAGCGGGAGTGGGAGCAATGAGCAGTTCTTC. The V and J genes are TRBV24-1 and TRBJ2-1; 13 nucleotides agree with TRBD2. The germline gives CDR1 KGHDR, CDR2 SFDVKD. V was clipped by 5 bases and J by 6 bases; unmatched bases: 6. This CDR3 has 16 amino acids.

This chain links TRBV2 with TRBJ2-7, with TRBD2 matching 8 bases. V dropped 4 bases and J dropped 4; count of bases not matched to a gene: 9. The CDR3 contains 15 residues. Germline values: CDR1 SNHLY, CDR2 FYNNEI. The CDR3 DNA follows: TGTGCCAGCAGTGGAACGGGACTAGTGGCTTACGAGCAGTACTTC. It encodes CASSGTGLVAYEQYF.

The CDR3 is CASSLRGGEGFNEQFF. The CDR3 region has the DNA TGTGCCAGCAGCTTACGGGGGGGCGAGGGTTTCAATGAGCAGTTCTTC. The V gene is TRBV7-2, the J gene TRBJ2-1; 8 bases line up with TRBD2. Germline V lookup: CDR1 SGHTA, CDR2 FQGNSA. CDR3 length: 16 amino acids. Trimming at V came to 2 bases and at J to 6 bases, leaving 9 bases not matched to a gene.

The J gene is TRBJ1-5, the V gene TRBV27, with D possibly being TRBD1 (5 bases). V was shortened by 8 bases and J by 6 bases, with 17 bases between the two germline ends. This CDR3 has 14 residues. Germline values: CDR1 MNHEY, CDR2 SMNVEV (reference sequence). The CDR3 DNA sequence: TGTGCCAGCGGCCAGGCGAGCAGGGCTCAGCCCCAGCATTTT. Protein product: CASGQASRAQPQHF.

The chain joins TRBV28 to TRBJ1-2; D might be TRBD1 (5 bases). Trimming cost V 3 bases and J 4 bases, with 9 bases left between them. CDR1 and CDR2 (germline): MDHEN, SYDVKM. The CDR3 spans 13 residues. For the CDR3, the DNA is TGTGCCAGCAGTTTGACAGACCCCTATGGCTACACCTTC. Translated: CASSLTDPYGYTF.

This clone was seen only once. Distinct nucleotide sequences in the sample also encode this CDR3. The rearrangement joins TRBV5-1 to TRBJ2-1, with 10 bases matching TRBD2. The germline gives CDR1 SGHRS, CDR2 YFSETQ. V lost 4 bases and J lost 4; bases outside the gene matches: 8. CDR3 length equals 16 residues. DNA for the CDR3: TGCGCCAGCAGCCTCGCCCCTAGCGGGAGTTACAATGAGCAGTTCTTC. This codes for CASSLAPSGSYNEQFF.

This chain links TRBV29-1 with TRBJ2-2, with D tentatively TRBD1 (5 bases). CDR1 is SQVTM, CDR2 ANQGSEA, per germline. V was cut by 3 bases and J by 7 bases, with 12 bases left in between. The CDR3 runs 13 residues. In DNA form, the CDR3 reads TGCAGCGTTGATAGGGGTTTGGGCGGGGAGCTGTTTTTT. This translates into CSVDRGLGGELFF.

J is TRBJ1-1 and V is TRBV6-5; TRBD1 agrees at 9 bases. V trimming: 6 bases; J trimming: 4 bases; junction bases outside the gene matches: 9. The CDR3 has 15 amino acids. CDR1 and CDR2 from the germline V gene are MNHEY and SVGAGI. The CDR3 sequence is CASRAMTGGVTEAFF. Written as DNA, the CDR3 is TGTGCCAGCAGGGCAATGACAGGGGGGGTCACTGAAGCTTTCTTT.